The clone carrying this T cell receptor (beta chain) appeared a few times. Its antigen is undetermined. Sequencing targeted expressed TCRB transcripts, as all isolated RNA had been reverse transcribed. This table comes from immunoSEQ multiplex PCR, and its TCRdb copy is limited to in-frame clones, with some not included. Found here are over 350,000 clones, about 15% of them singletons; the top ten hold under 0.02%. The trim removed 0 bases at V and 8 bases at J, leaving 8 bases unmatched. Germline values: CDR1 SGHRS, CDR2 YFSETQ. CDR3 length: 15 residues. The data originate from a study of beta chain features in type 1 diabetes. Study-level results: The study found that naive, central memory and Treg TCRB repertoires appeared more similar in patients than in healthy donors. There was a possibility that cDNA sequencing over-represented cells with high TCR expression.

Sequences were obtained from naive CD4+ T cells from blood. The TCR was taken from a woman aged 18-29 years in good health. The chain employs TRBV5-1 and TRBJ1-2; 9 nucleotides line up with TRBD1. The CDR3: CASSLAPDRGGGYTF. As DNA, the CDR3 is TGCGCCAGCAGCTTGGCACCGGACAGGGGCGGAGGCTACACCTTC.